This T cell receptor (beta chain) was sequenced in a study of CD8+ T cells in alopecia areata. Study findings and constraints: Patients shared TCRs less clearly than mice did, possibly owing to HLA. Resident alphabeta T-cell populations of normal skin are likewise subject to sequencing in scalp samples. Lesional scalp, especially alopecia totalis/universalis, showed higher clonality than normal scalp.

The V gene's germline CDR1 is SNHLY and CDR2 FYNNEI. V lost 0 bases, J lost 11 bases, and 5 bases lay in between. The CDR3 is made up of 11 amino acids. Investigators isolated RNA and reverse transcribed it into cDNA to act as the sequencing template. Clones were read by immunoSEQ multiplex PCR, and TCRdb kept only the in-frame ones, dropping some. The sample includes some 99,000 clones, 40% to 55% of them seen just once. As regards this clone: Its target is not known.

The source of this sequence is a human donor with alopecia areata. This sequence joins TRBV2 and TRBJ2-1; D remains ambiguous. Sequenced input: CD4+ T cells sorted from blood. The CDR3 DNA reads TGTGCCAGCAGTGAAGCGTTAAAGCAGTTCTTC. This gives the protein CASSEALKQFF.